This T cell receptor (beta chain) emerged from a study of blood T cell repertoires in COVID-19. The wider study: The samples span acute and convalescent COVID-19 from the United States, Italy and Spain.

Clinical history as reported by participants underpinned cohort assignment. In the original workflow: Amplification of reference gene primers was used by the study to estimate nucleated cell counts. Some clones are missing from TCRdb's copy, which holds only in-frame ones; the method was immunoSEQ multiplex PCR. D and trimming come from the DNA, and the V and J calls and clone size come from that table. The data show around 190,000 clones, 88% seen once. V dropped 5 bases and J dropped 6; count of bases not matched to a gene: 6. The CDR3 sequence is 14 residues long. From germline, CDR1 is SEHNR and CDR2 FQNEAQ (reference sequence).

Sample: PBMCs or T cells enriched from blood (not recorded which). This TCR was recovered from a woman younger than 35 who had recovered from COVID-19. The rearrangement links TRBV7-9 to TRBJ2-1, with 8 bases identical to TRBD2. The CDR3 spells CASSLSGAVNEQFF. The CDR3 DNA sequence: TGTGCCAGCAGCCTTAGCGGGGCCGTCAATGAGCAGTTCTTC.